The 3 T cell receptor beta chains in this list originate from one sample, sequenced in a study of response to subunit inactivated influenza vaccine. Using its own MiXCR run on the RT-PCR reads, TCRdb lists one record per CDR3 protein. The repertoire holds around 490,000 distinct CDR3 sequences, with around 8% as singletons. Specimen: PBMCs from blood, collected approximately 25 months after vaccination. The receptors come from a man aged 45 to 70 who received an inactivated influenza vaccine.

J is TRBJ1-1 and V is TRBV7-9; TRBD1 matches at 9 bases. V lost 5 bases to trimming and J lost 4 bases; unmatched junction nucleotides: 8. CDR3 length equals 15 residues. Germline CDR1 SEHNR, CDR2 FQNEAQ (reference sequence). CDR3 amino acids: CASSQGTGYTTEAFF. DNA of the CDR3: TGTGCCAGCAGCCAAGGGACAGGGTATACCACTGAAGCTTTCTTT.

The chain uses TRBV5-1 and TRBJ2-6; D possibly corresponds to TRBD1 (5 bases). The CDR3 has 16 residues. Germline CDR1 and CDR2: SGHRS and YFSETQ. Trimming left V 4 bases short and J 4 bases short, with 15 bases between. CDR3 DNA sequence: TGCGCCAGCAGCCCGACAGTACTTGGGGGGGCCAACGTCCTGACTTTC. Translating gives CASSPTVLGGANVLTF. Using reference TRBV5-1 and TRBJ2-6 for the parts outside the CDR3, the full variable domain is KAGVTQTPRYLIKTRGQQVTLSCSPISGHRSVSWYQQTPGQGLQFLFEYFSETQRNKGNFPGRFSGRQFSNSRSEMNVSTLELGDSALYLCASSPTVLGGANVLTFGAGSRLTVL.

This clonotype was observed a single time. V gene TRBV6-4 combines with J gene TRBJ1-1; D remains unclear. The germline V and J ends were trimmed by 2 bases and 0 bases, with 13 bases remaining between them. The CDR3 length is 16 residues. From germline, CDR1 is MRHNA and CDR2 SNTAGT. CDR3 protein: CASSDASNTMNTEAFF. Written as DNA, the CDR3 is TGTGCCAGCAGTGACGCTTCTAATACCATGAACACTGAAGCTTTCTTT.